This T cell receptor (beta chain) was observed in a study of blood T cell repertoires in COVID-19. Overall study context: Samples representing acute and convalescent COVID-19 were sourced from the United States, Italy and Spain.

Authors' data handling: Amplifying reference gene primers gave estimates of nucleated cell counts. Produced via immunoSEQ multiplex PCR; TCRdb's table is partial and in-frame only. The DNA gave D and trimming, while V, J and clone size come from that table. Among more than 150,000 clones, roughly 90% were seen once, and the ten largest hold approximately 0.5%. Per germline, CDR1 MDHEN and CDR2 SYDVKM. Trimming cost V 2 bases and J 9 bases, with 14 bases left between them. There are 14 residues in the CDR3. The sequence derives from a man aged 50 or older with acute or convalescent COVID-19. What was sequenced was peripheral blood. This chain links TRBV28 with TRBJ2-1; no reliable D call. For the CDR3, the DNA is TGTGCCAGCAGTTTACCAGACCCGACGGGTGAGCAGTTCTTC. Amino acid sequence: CASSLPDPTGEQFF.